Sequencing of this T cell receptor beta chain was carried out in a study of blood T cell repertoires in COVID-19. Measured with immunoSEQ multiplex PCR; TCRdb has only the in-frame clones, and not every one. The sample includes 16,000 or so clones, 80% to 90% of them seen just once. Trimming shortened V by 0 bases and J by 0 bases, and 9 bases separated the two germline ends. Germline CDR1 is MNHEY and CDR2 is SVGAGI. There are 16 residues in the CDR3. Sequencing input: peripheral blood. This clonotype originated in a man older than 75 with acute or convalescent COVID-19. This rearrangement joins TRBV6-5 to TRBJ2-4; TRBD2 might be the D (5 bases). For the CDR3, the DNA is TGTGCCAGCAGTTACTCTCTCGGGGTAGCCAAAAACATTCAGTACTTC. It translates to CASSYSLGVAKNIQYF.